These T cell receptor beta chains were read from a single sample in a study of cytomegalovirus exposure and HLA in healthy donors. TCRdb's copy holds only in-frame clones and misses some; the assay was immunoSEQ multiplex PCR. The sample yields approximately 150,000 clones, roughly three quarters seen once. The sequencing sample was made of PBMCs. The receptors were gathered from a male donor in good health and CMV-seropositive. The CDR3 runs from the conserved cysteine through the conserved F or W. The D gene is left open where the match is weak. Size is omitted from some rows. Given values are once, few, many or a class for expanded clones.

abundance,d_gene,v_gene,j_gene,CDR3nt,CDR3aa
NA,NA,TRBV9,TRBJ2-1,TGTGCCAGCAGCACAACAGGACCTTATCGGGGGGCTACCCCGACTTACAATGAGCAGTTCTTC,CASSTTGPYRGATPTYNEQFF
few,NA,TRBV5-6,TRBJ2-7,TGTGCCAGCAGCTTGTTGGCGGGGTTTACCTACGAGCAGTACTTC,CASSLLAGFTYEQYF
NA,NA,TRBV4-3,TRBJ2-4,TGCGCCAGCAGCCAAGAACCGGGTGTAGCCAAAAACATTCAGTACTTC,CASSQEPGVAKNIQYF
NA,TRBD1,TRBV9,TRBJ1-1,TGTGCCAGCAGCGTCACGACAGGGTCTCACACTGAAGCTTTCTTT,CASSVTTGSHTEAFF
NA,TRBD2,TRBV7-2,TRBJ2-7,TGTGCCAGCAGCTCGAGCGGGGGAAGCTACGAGCAGTACTTC,CASSSSGGSYEQYF
NA,TRBD2,TRBV6-5,TRBJ2-3,TGTGCCAGCAGTTGGCGGGGGGCAGATACGCAGTATTTT,CASSWRGADTQYF
once,TRBD1,TRBV6-1,TRBJ1-5,TGTGCCAGCAGTCTCCTCGATTCAGGGGGCCGGCCCCAGCATTTT,CASSLLDSGGRPQHF
NA,NA,TRBV7-9,TRBJ1-4,TGTGCCAGCAGCCCCAAGAGTAATGAAAAACTGTTTTTT,CASSPKSNEKLFF
NA,NA,TRBV30,TRBJ1-6,TGTGCCTGGAGTGGGGTACAGGGTAGTTATTCACCCCTCCACTTT,CAWSGVQGSYSPLHF
NA,TRBD1,TRBV9,TRBJ1-6,TGTGCCAGCAGCGTAGGACAGGGTCTTGGTTCACCCCTCCACTTT,CASSVGQGLGSPLHF
NA,TRBD1,TRBV15,TRBJ1-2,TGTGCCACCAGCATCGCGACAGGGTCCTATGGCTACACCTTC,CATSIATGSYGYTF
NA,TRBD1,TRBV19,TRBJ1-5,TGTGCCAGTAGTAGGGGACCCGGGACAGGGGGTCAGCCCCAGCATTTT,CASSRGPGTGGQPQHF
NA,NA,TRBV6-1,TRBJ1-5,TGTGCCAGCAGGGTACAGGGACGACAGCCCCAGCATTTT,CASRVQGRQPQHF
NA,TRBD1,TRBV19,TRBJ1-5,TGTGCCAGTAGATTACAGGGGAGGAACAATCAGCCCCAGCATTTT,CASRLQGRNNQPQHF
NA,TRBD1,TRBV10-2,TRBJ1-2,TGCGCCAGCAGTGAGAGTCAACAGGGGGATGGCTACACCTTC,CASSESQQGDGYTF
NA,TRBD1,TRBV19,TRBJ1-2,TGTGCCAGTAGTCCCCGGACAGGCAAAGGCTACACCTTC,CASSPRTGKGYTF
NA,TRBD1,TRBV30,TRBJ2-7,TGTGCCTGGAGTGTACCTTTCAGGGGGATCTACGAGCAGTACTTC,CAWSVPFRGIYEQYF
NA,NA,TRBV6-6,TRBJ1-4,TGTGCCAGCAGTTACCGGGACAAGGAAAAACTGTTTTTT,CASSYRDKEKLFF
NA,NA,TRBV4-1,TRBJ2-5,TGCGCCAGCAGCCAAGATTATGGGCGCTCGGAGACCCAGTACTTC,CASSQDYGRSETQYF
NA,NA,TRBV9,TRBJ1-2,TGTGCCAGCAGCGTAGACAGCCATGGCTACACCTTC,CASSVDSHGYTF
NA,NA,TRBV30,TRBJ1-3,TGTGCCTGGAGTGTACATCTTGGCAGCTCTGGAAACACCATATATTTT,CAWSVHLGSSGNTIYF
NA,TRBD1,TRBV6-5,TRBJ1-1,TGTGCCAGCAGCACCCGGACAGGGAACACTGAAGCTTTCTTT,CASSTRTGNTEAFF
NA,TRBD2,TRBV19,TRBJ2-4,TGTGCCAGTAGTCCCTTACCAGCGGGGGGCCCCATTCAGTACTTC,CASSPLPAGGPIQYF
NA,NA,TRBV15,TRBJ2-7,TGTGCCACCAGCAGAGATAGGGGGGGACTACAGAGAGGCTACGAGCAGTACTTC,CATSRDRGGLQRGYEQYF
few,NA,TRBV4-1,TRBJ1-4,TGCGCCAGCAGCCGCGGACAGCAAAAACTGTTTTTT,CASSRGQQKLFF
NA,NA,TRBV15,TRBJ2-3,TGTGCCACCAGCAAGAGGGATACGCAGTATTTT,CATSKRDTQYF
once,TRBD1,TRBV11-1,TRBJ2-6,TGTGCCAGCAGCCTATGGGACAGGAGTCACTCTGGGGCCAACGTCCTGACTTTC,CASSLWDRSHSGANVLTF
NA,NA,TRBV7-9,TRBJ1-2,TGTGCCAGCAGCTCCCGGGAGGGGGGGATGAGTTATGGCTACACCTTC,CASSSREGGMSYGYTF
NA,NA,TRBV29-1,TRBJ1-1,TGCAGCGACGTGGGTGTGGAGGTCACTGAAGCTTTCTTT,CSDVGVEVTEAFF
NA,NA,TRBV5-1,TRBJ2-3,TGCGCCAGCAGCTTGACTCTGTCTAGCACAGATACGCAGTATTTT,CASSLTLSSTDTQYF
NA,TRBD2,TRBV19,TRBJ2-7,TGTGCCAGTAGTATGGCGGGGAGGGACGAGCAGTACTTC,CASSMAGRDEQYF
NA,TRBD2,TRBV7-9,TRBJ2-3,TGTGCCAGCAGCCGCGGGGGTACCACAGATACGCAGTATTTT,CASSRGGTTDTQYF
NA,NA,TRBV19,TRBJ2-2,TGTGCCAGTAGTATCCGGGCCAGAGGGTCCGGGGAGCTGTTTTTT,CASSIRARGSGELFF
NA,TRBD1,TRBV14,TRBJ2-7,TGTGCCAGCAGCCAAACAGGGGGCAGCGAGCAGTACTTC,CASSQTGGSEQYF
NA,TRBD2,TRBV10-3,TRBJ2-7,TGTGCCATCAGAACGCTAGCGGTTTCCTACGAGCAGTACTTC,CAIRTLAVSYEQYF
NA,TRBD1,TRBV7-6,TRBJ1-3,TGTGCCAGCAGCTTAGGGGCAGGGGGAAGAAACACCATATATTTT,CASSLGAGGRNTIYF
NA,TRBD2,TRBV4-2,TRBJ2-1,TGTGCCAGCAGCCAGGAACTAGCGGGGGGATATAATGAGCAGTTCTTC,CASSQELAGGYNEQFF
NA,TRBD1,TRBV25-1,TRBJ2-3,TGTGCCAGCAGCCCCTGGGTGGGACAGGGCACAGATACGCAGTATTTT,CASSPWVGQGTDTQYF
NA,TRBD1,TRBV6-1,TRBJ1-5,TGTGCCAGCAGTGCCCGACAGGGAAGATTGAGCAATCAGCCCCAGCATTTT,CASSARQGRLSNQPQHF
NA,NA,TRBV2,TRBJ2-2,TGTGCCAGCACTAACACCGGGGAGCTGTTTTTT,CASTNTGELFF
NA,TRBD1,TRBV5-1,TRBJ1-3,TGCGCCAGCAGCTTGGGGGGGAACAGGGGCACTGGAAACACCATATATTTT,CASSLGGNRGTGNTIYF
NA,TRBD2,TRBV13,TRBJ2-7,TGTGCCAGCAAACTAGCGGGGGGACTATACGAGCAGTACTTC,CASKLAGGLYEQYF
NA,NA,TRBV14,TRBJ1-3,TGTGCCAGCAGCCAAGATGGCCTCTCTGGAAACACCATATATTTT,CASSQDGLSGNTIYF
NA,TRBD1,TRBV2,TRBJ2-7,TGTGCCAGCGGGCACAGGGGTCCCTACGAGCAGTACTTC,CASGHRGPYEQYF
NA,TRBD1,TRBV7-6,TRBJ1-2,TGTGCCAGCAGCTTAAAAGGACAGGATGGCTACACCTTC,CASSLKGQDGYTF
NA,NA,TRBV6-6,TRBJ2-5,TGTGCCAGCAGTTACTCGCGGGTGAATAAAGAGACCCAGTACTTC,CASSYSRVNKETQYF
NA,NA,TRBV19,TRBJ1-5,TGTGCCAGTAGTATGGGGCGCGATCAGCCCCAGCATTTT,CASSMGRDQPQHF
few,TRBD1,TRBV5-6,TRBJ1-2,TGTGCCAGCAGCTTAGGACAGGGGAACTATGGCTACACCTTC,CASSLGQGNYGYTF
NA,TRBD1,TRBV29-1,TRBJ1-1,TGCAGCGTGTTAACCGGGACAGTTAACACTGAAGCTTTCTTT,CSVLTGTVNTEAFF